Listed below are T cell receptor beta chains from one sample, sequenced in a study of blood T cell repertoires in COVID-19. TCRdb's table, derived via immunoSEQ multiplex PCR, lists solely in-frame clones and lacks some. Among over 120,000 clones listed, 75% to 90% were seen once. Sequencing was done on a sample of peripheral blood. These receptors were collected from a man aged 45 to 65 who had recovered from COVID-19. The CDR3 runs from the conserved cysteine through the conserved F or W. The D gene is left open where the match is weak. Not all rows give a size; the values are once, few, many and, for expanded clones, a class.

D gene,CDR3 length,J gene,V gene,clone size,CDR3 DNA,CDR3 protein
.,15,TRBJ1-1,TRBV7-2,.,TGTGCCAGCAGCTTAAGGGCCAGGGTGAACACTGAAGCTTTCTTT,CASSLRARVNTEAFF
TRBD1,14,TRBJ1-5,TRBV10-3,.,TGTGCCATCAGTGGGGACAGGGAAGTTCAGCCCCAGCATTTT,CAISGDREVQPQHF
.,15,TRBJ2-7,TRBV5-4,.,TGTGCCAGCAGCTTCGGCCAGGAAAGCTCCTACGAGCAGTACTTC,CASSFGQESSYEQYF
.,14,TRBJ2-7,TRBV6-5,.,TGTGCCAGCCGCGGGACAGTTGTTCCCTACGAGCAGTACTTC,CASRGTVVPYEQYF
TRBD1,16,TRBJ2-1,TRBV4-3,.,TGCGCCAGCAGCCATGACGGGACAGGGGGTCACAATGAGCAGTTCTTC,CASSHDGTGGHNEQFF
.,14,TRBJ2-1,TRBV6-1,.,TGTGCCAGCAGTGAAGGTTTCGCATCGGGTGAGCAGTTCTTC,CASSEGFASGEQFF
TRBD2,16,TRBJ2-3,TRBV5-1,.,TGCGCCAGCAGCCCGGGACTAGCGGAGATCACAGATACGCAGTATTTT,CASSPGLAEITDTQYF
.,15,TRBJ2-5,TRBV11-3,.,TGTGCCAGCAGCGATAGTTGGGGCCCATTGGAGACCCAGTACTTC,CASSDSWGPLETQYF
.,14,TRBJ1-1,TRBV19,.,TGTGCCAGTAGTAAAAGGGGCCTCAGCACTGAAGCTTTCTTT,CASSKRGLSTEAFF
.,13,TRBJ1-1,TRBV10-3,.,TGTGCCATGGGGAGGAGCGGGAACACTGAAGCTTTCTTT,CAMGRSGNTEAFF
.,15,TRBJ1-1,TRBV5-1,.,TGCGCCAGCAGCGTTCCAGGGCTATCGAACACTGAAGCTTTCTTT,CASSVPGLSNTEAFF
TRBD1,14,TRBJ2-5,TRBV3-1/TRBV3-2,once,TGTGCCAGCAGTTTGGACAGGGGGCGAGAGACCCAGTACTTC,CASSLDRGRETQYF
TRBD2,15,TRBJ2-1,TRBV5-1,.,TGCGCCAGCAGCTTGGTCGGGGGGGCCTTCAGTGAGCAGTTCTTC,CASSLVGGAFSEQFF
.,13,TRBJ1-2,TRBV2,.,TGTGCCAGCAGCCTAGCTCCTAACTATGGCTACACCTTC,CASSLAPNYGYTF
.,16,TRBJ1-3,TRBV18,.,TGTGCCAGCTCACCACCGCAGGCGGGCTCTGGAAACACCATATATTTT,CASSPPQAGSGNTIYF
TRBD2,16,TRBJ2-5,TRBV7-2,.,TGTGCCAGCAGTTCCAGGGGCGGGGGGGCCCCAGAGACCCAGTACTTC,CASSSRGGGAPETQYF
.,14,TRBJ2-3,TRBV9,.,TGTGCCAGCAGCCCAGAAAGTAGCACAGATACGCAGTATTTT,CASSPESSTDTQYF
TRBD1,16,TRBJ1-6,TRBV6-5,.,TGTGCCAGCAGTTACGACAGGGGGGCAACTAATTCACCCCTCCACTTT,CASSYDRGATNSPLHF
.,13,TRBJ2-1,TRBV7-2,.,TGTGCCAGCAGCTTTTTAGAGCCCAATGAGCAGTTCTTC,CASSFLEPNEQFF
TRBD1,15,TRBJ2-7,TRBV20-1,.,TGCAGTGCTAGTCAAATTGACAGGGGGTCCTACGAGCAGTACTTC,CSASQIDRGSYEQYF
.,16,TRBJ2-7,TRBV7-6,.,TGTGCCAGCAGCCCATACTCCGGGGATTCAGTCTACGAGCAGTACTTC,CASSPYSGDSVYEQYF
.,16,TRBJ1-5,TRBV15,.,TGTGCCACCAGCGGTGGACACAGGATTAGCAATCAGCCCCAGCATTTT,CATSGGHRISNQPQHF
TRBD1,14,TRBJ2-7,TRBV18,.,TGTGCCAGCTCATCCACCGGGGACAGGTACGAGCAGTACTTC,CASSSTGDRYEQYF
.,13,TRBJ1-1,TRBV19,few,TGTGCCAGTAGTAGGGCCCTGGTTACTGAAGCTTTCTTT,CASSRALVTEAFF
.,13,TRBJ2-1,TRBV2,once,TGTGCCAGCAACGGACAGATCTACAATGAGCAGTTCTTC,CASNGQIYNEQFF
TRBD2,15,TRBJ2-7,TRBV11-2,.,TGTGCCAGCAGCTTAGAACTAGCGGGGGACTACGAGCAGTACTTC,CASSLELAGDYEQYF
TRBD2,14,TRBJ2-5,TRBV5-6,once,TGTGCCAGCAGCCACCGCGGGGGGGGAGAGACCCAGTACTTC,CASSHRGGGETQYF
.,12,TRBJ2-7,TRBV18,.,TGTGCCAGCTCACCCAGGGATCTCGAGCAGTACTTC,CASSPRDLEQYF
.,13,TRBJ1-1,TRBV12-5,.,TGTGCTAGTGGTTTGCCGCGAATTACTGAAGCTTTCTTT,CASGLPRITEAFF
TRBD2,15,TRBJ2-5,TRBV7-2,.,TGTGCCAGCAGCGTAGGGGCTAGCGGGGGTGTGACCCAGTACTTC,CASSVGASGGVTQYF
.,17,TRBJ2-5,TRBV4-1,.,TGCGCCAGCAGCCCAAGCCCCCCGGGCGCGGGCCAAGAGACCCAGTACTTC,CASSPSPPGAGQETQYF
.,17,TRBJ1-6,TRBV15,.,TGTGCCACCAGCAGAGGCGGGACTCAGGGAAAGGGTTCACCCCTCCACTTT,CATSRGGTQGKGSPLHF